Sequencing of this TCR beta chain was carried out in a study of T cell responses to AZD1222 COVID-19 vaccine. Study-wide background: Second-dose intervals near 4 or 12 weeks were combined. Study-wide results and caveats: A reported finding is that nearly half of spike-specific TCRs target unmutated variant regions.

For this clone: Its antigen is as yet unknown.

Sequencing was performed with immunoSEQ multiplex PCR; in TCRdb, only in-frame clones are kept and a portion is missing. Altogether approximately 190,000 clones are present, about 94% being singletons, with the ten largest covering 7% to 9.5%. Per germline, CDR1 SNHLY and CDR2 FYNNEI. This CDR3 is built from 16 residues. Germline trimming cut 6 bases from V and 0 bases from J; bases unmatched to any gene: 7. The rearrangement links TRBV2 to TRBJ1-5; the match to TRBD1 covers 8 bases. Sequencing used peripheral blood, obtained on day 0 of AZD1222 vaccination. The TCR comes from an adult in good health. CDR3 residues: CASSADRGLSNQPQHF. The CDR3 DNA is TGTGCCAGCAGCGCCGACAGGGGCCTTAGCAATCAGCCCCAGCATTTT.